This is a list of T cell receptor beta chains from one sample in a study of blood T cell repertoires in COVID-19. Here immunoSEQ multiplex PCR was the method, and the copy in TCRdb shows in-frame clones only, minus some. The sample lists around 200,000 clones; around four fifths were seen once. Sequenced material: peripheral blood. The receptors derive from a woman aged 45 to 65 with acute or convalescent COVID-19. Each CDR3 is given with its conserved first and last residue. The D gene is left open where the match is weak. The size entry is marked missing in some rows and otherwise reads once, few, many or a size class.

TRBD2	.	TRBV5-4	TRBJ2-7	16	CASSQARGTGGQEQYF	TGTGCCAGCAGCCAAGCCCGGGGGACGGGAGGGCAAGAGCAGTACTTC
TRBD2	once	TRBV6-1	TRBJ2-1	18	CASSVPGLAGVGYNEQFF	TGTGCCAGCAGTGTCCCGGGACTAGCGGGAGTAGGCTACAATGAGCAGTTCTTC
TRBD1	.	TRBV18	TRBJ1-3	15	CASSLGQASGNTIYF	TGTGCCAGCTCACTTGGACAGGCCTCTGGAAACACCATATATTTT
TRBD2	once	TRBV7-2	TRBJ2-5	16	CASSKRTSGGQETQYF	TGTGCCAGCAGTAAAAGGACTAGCGGAGGACAAGAGACCCAGTACTTC
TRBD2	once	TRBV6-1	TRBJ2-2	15	CASSEGGRGAGELFF	TGTGCCAGCAGTGAAGGCGGGAGGGGGGCCGGGGAGCTGTTTTTT
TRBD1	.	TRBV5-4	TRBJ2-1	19	CASSPKTGGPRYSYNEQFF	TGTGCCAGCAGCCCGAAGACAGGGGGCCCAAGATACTCCTACAATGAGCAGTTCTTC
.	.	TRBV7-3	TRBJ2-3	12	CASSLSPDTQYF	TGTGCCAGCAGCTTAAGTCCGGATACGCAGTATTTT
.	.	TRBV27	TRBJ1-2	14	CASSGLGAYYGYTF	TGTGCCAGCAGCGGATTGGGCGCTTACTATGGCTACACCTTC
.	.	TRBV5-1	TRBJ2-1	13	CASSKATANEQFF	TGCGCCAGCAGCAAAGCGACCGCGAATGAGCAGTTCTTC
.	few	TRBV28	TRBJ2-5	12	CASSSNGRTQYF	TGTGCCAGCAGTTCGAATGGGCGGACCCAGTACTTC
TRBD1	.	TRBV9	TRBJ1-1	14	CASSAQTGGTEAFF	TGTGCCAGCAGCGCTCAAACAGGGGGCACTGAAGCTTTCTTT
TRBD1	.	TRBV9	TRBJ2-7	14	CASSVGQGAREQYF	TGTGCCAGCAGCGTAGGGCAGGGGGCTCGGGAGCAGTACTTC
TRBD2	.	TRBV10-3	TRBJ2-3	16	CAPASGGRAYGDTQYF	TGTGCCCCCGCTTCGGGCGGGAGGGCCTATGGAGATACGCAGTATTTT
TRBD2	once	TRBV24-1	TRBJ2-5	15	CATSDHSGSRETQYF	TGTGCCACCAGTGACCATAGCGGGAGTAGAGAGACCCAGTACTTC
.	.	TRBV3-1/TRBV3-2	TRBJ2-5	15	CASSQGGRAQETQYF	TGTGCCAGCAGCCAAGGGGGCAGGGCTCAAGAGACCCAGTACTTC
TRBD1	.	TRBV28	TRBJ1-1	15	CASSSPTGRNTEAFF	TGTGCCAGCAGTTCTCCGACAGGGAGGAACACTGAAGCTTTCTTT
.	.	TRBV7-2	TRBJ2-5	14	CASSPALTSVTQYF	TGTGCCAGCAGCCCCGCCCTTACCTCGGTGACCCAGTACTTC
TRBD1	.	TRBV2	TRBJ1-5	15	CASRYGTGNVGPQHF	TGTGCCAGCAGGTACGGGACAGGGAACGTTGGGCCCCAGCATTTT
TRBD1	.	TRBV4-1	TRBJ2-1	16	CASSQVLDRGSREQFF	TGCGCCAGCAGCCAAGTGCTGGACAGGGGTTCTAGAGAGCAGTTCTTC
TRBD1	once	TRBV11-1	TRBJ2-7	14	CASSSRQGVDEQYF	TGTGCCAGCAGCTCGCGACAGGGGGTAGACGAGCAGTACTTC
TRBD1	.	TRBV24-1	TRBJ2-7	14	CATSDDRGGYEQYF	TGTGCCACCAGTGATGACAGGGGTGGCTACGAGCAGTACTTC
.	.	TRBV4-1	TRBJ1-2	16	CASSPTGTEINYGYTF	TGCGCCAGCAGCCCGACAGGTACTGAGATTAACTATGGCTACACCTTC
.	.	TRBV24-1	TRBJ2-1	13	CATSEANSNEQFF	TGTGCCACCAGTGAAGCTAATAGCAATGAGCAGTTCTTC
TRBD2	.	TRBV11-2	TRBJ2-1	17	CASSLGVGLAGEVEQFF	TGTGCCAGCAGCTTGGGCGTGGGACTAGCGGGAGAGGTTGAGCAGTTCTTC
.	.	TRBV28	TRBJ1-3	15	CASSPPRGSGNTIYF	TGTGCCAGCAGTCCCCCCCGGGGCTCTGGAAACACCATATATTTT
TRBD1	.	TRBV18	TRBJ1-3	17	CASSRLRDSSSGNTIYF	TGTGCCAGCTCTCGACTTCGGGACAGTTCCTCTGGAAACACCATATATTTT
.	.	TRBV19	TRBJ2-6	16	CASSKLQDSGANVLTF	TGTGCCAGTAGTAAACTACAGGATTCTGGGGCCAACGTCCTGACTTTC
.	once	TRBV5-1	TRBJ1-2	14	CASSLSGENYGYTF	TGCGCCAGCAGCTTGTCCGGGGAAAACTATGGCTACACCTTC
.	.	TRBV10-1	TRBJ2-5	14	CASSERRDQETQYF	TGCGCCAGCAGTGAACGTCGAGACCAAGAGACCCAGTACTTC
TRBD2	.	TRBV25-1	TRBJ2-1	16	CASSDRLAGTYNEQFF	TGTGCCAGCAGTGATCGGCTAGCGGGAACCTACAATGAGCAGTTCTTC
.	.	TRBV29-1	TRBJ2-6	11	CGVFGANVLTF	TGCGGAGTCTTCGGGGCCAACGTCCTGACTTTC
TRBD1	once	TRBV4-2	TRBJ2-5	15	CASSQDNRGRETQYF	TGTGCCAGCAGCCAAGATAACAGGGGGCGAGAGACCCAGTACTTC
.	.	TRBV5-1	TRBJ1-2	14	CASSLGGTTYGYTF	TGCGCCAGCAGCTTGGGGGGGACTACCTATGGCTACACCTTC
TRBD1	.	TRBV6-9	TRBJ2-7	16	CASSYHPGQGNHEQYF	TGTGCCAGCAGTTATCATCCGGGACAGGGAAACCACGAGCAGTACTTC
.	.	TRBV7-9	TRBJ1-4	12	CASSLDKGGLFF	TGTGCCAGCAGCTTGGACAAAGGGGGACTGTTTTTT
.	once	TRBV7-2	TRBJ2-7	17	CASSFRGGGMSSYEQYF	TGTGCCAGCAGCTTTAGGGGGGGCGGGATGAGCTCCTACGAGCAGTACTTC
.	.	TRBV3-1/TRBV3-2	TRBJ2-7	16	CASSPARPGLTYEQYF	TGTGCCAGCAGCCCCGCCCGGCCGGGTTTAACCTACGAGCAGTACTTC
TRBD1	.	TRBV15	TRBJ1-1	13	CATSRDRGRRAFF	TGTGCCACCAGCAGAGACAGGGGGCGCCGAGCTTTCTTT
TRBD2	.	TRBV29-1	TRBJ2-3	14	CSVEREARTDTQYF	TGCAGCGTTGAACGGGAGGCCCGCACAGATACGCAGTATTTT
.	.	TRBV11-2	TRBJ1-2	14	CASSYPGESHGYTF	TGTGCCAGCAGCTACCCCGGGGAGAGCCATGGCTACACCTTC
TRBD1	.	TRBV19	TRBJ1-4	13	CASTIGTDEKLFF	TGTGCCAGTACCATCGGGACAGATGAAAAACTGTTTTTT
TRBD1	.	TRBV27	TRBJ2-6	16	CASWDRGHAGANVLTF	TGTGCCAGCTGGGACAGGGGGCATGCTGGGGCCAACGTCCTGACTTTC
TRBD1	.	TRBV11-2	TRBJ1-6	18	CASSLVGTGGSNNSPLHF	TGTGCCAGCAGCTTAGTGGGGACAGGGGGTTCGAATAATTCACCCCTCCACTTT
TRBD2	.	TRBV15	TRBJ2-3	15	CATSRTGTRGDTQYF	TGTGCCACCAGCAGAACCGGGACTAGGGGAGATACGCAGTATTTT
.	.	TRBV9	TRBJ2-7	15	CASSVETSSLYEQYF	TGTGCCAGCAGCGTGGAGACTAGTAGTTTATACGAGCAGTACTTC
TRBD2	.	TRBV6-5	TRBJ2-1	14	CASSGLAGPGEQFF	TGTGCCAGCTCGGGACTAGCGGGTCCGGGAGAGCAGTTCTTC
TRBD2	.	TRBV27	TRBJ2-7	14	CASSRAGGPDEQYF	TGTGCCAGCAGTAGAGCGGGAGGGCCGGACGAGCAGTACTTC
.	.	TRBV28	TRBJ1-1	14	CASRTAGENTEAFF	TGTGCCAGCAGGACAGCGGGGGAAAACACTGAAGCTTTCTTT
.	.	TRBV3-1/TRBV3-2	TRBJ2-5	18	CASSPPRAPREHRETQYF	TGTGCCAGCAGCCCGCCAAGAGCCCCCCGGGAGCATAGAGAGACCCAGTACTTC
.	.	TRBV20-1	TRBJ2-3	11	CSAPRGDTQYF	TGCAGTGCCCCACGCGGGGATACGCAGTATTTT
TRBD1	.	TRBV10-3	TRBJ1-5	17	CAISERRTGDSNQPQHF	TGTGCCATCAGTGAACGTAGAACAGGGGACAGCAATCAGCCCCAGCATTTT
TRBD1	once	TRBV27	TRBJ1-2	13	CASSRRQGYGYTF	TGTGCCAGCTCCCGGAGACAGGGGTATGGCTACACCTTC
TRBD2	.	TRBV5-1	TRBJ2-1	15	CASSPLAGAYNEQFF	TGCGCCAGCAGCCCGCTAGCGGGAGCCTACAATGAGCAGTTCTTC
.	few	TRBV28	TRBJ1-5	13	CASRVGGKEPQHF	TGTGCCAGCCGCGTGGGGGGGAAAGAGCCCCAGCATTTT
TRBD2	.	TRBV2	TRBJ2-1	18	CATRPGLAGTGGRNEQFF	TGTGCCACCCGACCGGGACTAGCGGGAACGGGAGGTAGAAATGAGCAGTTCTTC
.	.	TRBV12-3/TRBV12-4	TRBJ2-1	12	CASSLNLRAQFF	TGTGCCAGCAGTTTAAATTTGCGGGCGCAGTTCTTC
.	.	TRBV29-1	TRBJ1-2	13	CSVPVGGVDGYTF	TGCAGCGTCCCGGTGGGGGGGGTAGATGGCTACACCTTC
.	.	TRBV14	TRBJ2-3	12	CASDQGGDTQYF	TGTGCCAGCGACCAGGGGGGTGATACGCAGTATTTT
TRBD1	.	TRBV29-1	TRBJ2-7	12	CSVGQGIYEQYF	TGCAGCGTTGGACAGGGGATCTACGAGCAGTACTTC
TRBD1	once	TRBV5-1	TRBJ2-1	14	CASTLGGSGNEQFF	TGCGCCAGCACCCTAGGGGGCTCGGGGAATGAGCAGTTCTTC